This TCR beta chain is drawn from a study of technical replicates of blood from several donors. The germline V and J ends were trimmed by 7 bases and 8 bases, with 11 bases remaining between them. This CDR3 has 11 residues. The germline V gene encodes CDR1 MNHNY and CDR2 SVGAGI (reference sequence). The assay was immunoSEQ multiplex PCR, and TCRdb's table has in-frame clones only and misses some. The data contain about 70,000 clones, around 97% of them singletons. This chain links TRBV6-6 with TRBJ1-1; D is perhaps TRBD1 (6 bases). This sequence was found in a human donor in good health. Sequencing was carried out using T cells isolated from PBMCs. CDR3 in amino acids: CASTRGGEAFF. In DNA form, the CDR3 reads TGTGCCAGCACCCGAGGGGGAGAAGCTTTCTTT.